Below, one T cell receptor (beta chain) is given with its context. What it binds is unknown. There were no recent acute infections or vaccinations among the donors, who were healthy HIV-negative adults. These data come from a study of shared clonotypes between healthy human individuals. V gave up 1 base and J gave up 7 bases, with 14 bases separating them. The CDR3 spans 15 residues. Germline V gives CDR1 LNHDA, CDR2 SQIVND (reference sequence). Produced via immunoSEQ multiplex PCR; TCRdb's table is partial and in-frame only. The sample yields about 1.1 million clones, approximately 78% seen once. Study observations and caveats: A small donor pool kept down the genetic and exposure-history diversity that was represented.

This chain joins TRBV19 and TRBJ1-5; D unclear. This TCR was recovered from a man between 18 and 35 years old in good health. Some clones in this sample may be carry-over from other donors' samples. Material: memory CD4+ T cells from PBMCs. Subset of the sample: CD45RA-negative fraction. CDR3 bases: TGTGCCAGTAGTATAGTAGGGATTAGTGGGCAGCCCCAGCATTTT. Translation: CASSIVGISGQPQHF.